The 30 T cell receptor beta chains below were found in one sample sequenced in a study of OX40 agonist ivuxolimab in advanced cancers. Library method: the immunoSEQ multiplex PCR assay. This immuneACCESS table, as held by TCRdb, lists in-frame sequences with V and J called but not all clones. Of the missing ones, under half trace to an unresolved V gene in checked studies; the others have no known cause. The sample yields tens of thousands of clones; 88% were counted once. The ten largest clones represent approximately 0.67% of the sample. Sample: CD4+ or CD8+ T cells sorted from blood, taken in a trial of the OX40 agonist ivuxolimab. These receptor sequences come from an adult with an advanced solid tumor such as melanoma, head and neck, liver or kidney cancer.

The CDR3 protein is CSVSRGQVGAEAFF. The CDR3 DNA reads as TGCAGCGTATCCCGGGGACAGGTCGGCGCTGAAGCTTTCTTT. The chain has TRBV29-1 and TRBJ1-1, with 8 bases that match TRBD1. V shed 6 bases, J shed 6 bases, and the junction held 12 bases outside the gene matches. This CDR3 comprises 14 residues. Germline CDR1 and CDR2: SQVTM and ANQGSEA.

This chain connects TRBV29-1 to TRBJ1-1; a weak D match, TRBD1 (5 bases). The CDR3 extends over 18 amino acids. Between the trimmed V and J ends, which lost 6 bases and 0 bases, there was a span of 26 bases. Germline V gene lookup returns CDR1 SQVTM and CDR2 ANQGSEA. The CDR3, as DNA: TGCAGCGTCTACCCCAGGGAATTTTCGGGGTTCATGAACACTGAAGCTTTCTTT. Its translation is CSVYPREFSGFMNTEAFF. Based on the CDR3 plus reference TRBV29-1 and TRBJ1-1, the full variable domain is SAVISQKPSRDICQRGTSLTIQCQVDSQVTMMFWYRQQPGQSLTLIATANQGSEATYESGFVIDKFPISRPNLTFSTLTVSNMSPEDSSIYLCSVYPREFSGFMNTEAFFGQGTRLTVV.

The J gene is TRBJ2-6, the V gene TRBV2; 7 bases match TRBD2. Trimming took 1 base from V and 2 from J; bases not matched to a gene: 8. This CDR3 is 18 amino acids long. Germline V gives CDR1 SNHLY, CDR2 FYNNEI. The CDR3 sequence is CASSEERGSSAGANVLTF. The CDR3 nucleotides are TGTGCCAGCAGTGAAGAGCGCGGGAGCTCCGCTGGGGCCAACGTCCTGACTTTC.

The rearrangement links TRBV28 to TRBJ2-4, with 12 bases identical to TRBD1. Germline trimming cut 5 bases from V and 6 bases from J; bases unmatched to any gene: 11. Germline-derived CDR1 and CDR2 are MDHEN and SYDVKM. This CDR3 comprises 17 residues. The CDR3 protein is CASSGTGTGGAGNIQYF. CDR3 bases: TGTGCCAGCAGTGGAACCGGGACAGGGGGCGCAGGAAACATTCAGTACTTC.

This chain uses TRBV5-1 with TRBJ2-3; 10 bases are shared with TRBD2. Germline CDR1 and CDR2: SGHRS and YFSETQ. Unmatched junction bases numbered 6, after V lost 1 base and J lost 4 bases. CDR3 length equals 16 residues. CDR3 sequence reads: CASSLRLAGVSDTQYF. The CDR3, as DNA: TGCGCCAGCAGCTTGAGGCTAGCGGGAGTCTCAGATACGCAGTATTTT.

V is TRBV5-1 and J is TRBJ1-4; D may be TRBD1 (5 bases). CDR3 length: 14 residues. Per the germline V gene, CDR1 is SGHRS and CDR2 is YFSETQ. The V gene lost 2 bases and the J gene lost 8 bases, with 13 bases spanning the gap. The CDR3 DNA is TGCGCCAGCAGCTTACAGGTGGGGGAAGAAAAACTGTTTTTT. Its translation is CASSLQVGEEKLFF. The full variable domain, completed using reference TRBV5-1 and TRBJ1-4, is KAGVTQTPRYLIKTRGQQVTLSCSPISGHRSVSWYQQTPGQGLQFLFEYFSETQRNKGNFPGRFSGRQFSNSRSEMNVSTLELGDSALYLCASSLQVGEEKLFFGSGTQLSVL.

The chain joins TRBV6-1 to TRBJ2-3; 8 bases fit TRBD2. This CDR3 region has 13 residues. CDR1 and CDR2 (germline): MNHNS, SASEGT. V gave up 5 bases and J gave up 13 bases; unmatched junction bases: 11. The CDR3 loop is CASSPYSGAHKYF. DNA of the CDR3: TGTGCCAGCAGTCCGTATAGCGGGGCTCATAAGTATTTT.

V and J are TRBV2 and TRBJ2-1, with unresolved D. V was pared by 5 bases and J by 3 bases, with 8 bases between. The germline gives CDR1 SNHLY, CDR2 FYNNEI. This CDR3 is 13 amino acids long. Here the CDR3 reads CASSPQLYNEQFF. In DNA form, the CDR3 reads TGTGCCAGCAGTCCACAGCTCTACAATGAGCAGTTCTTC.

The chain carries TRBV5-4 and TRBJ2-1; 11 bases line up with TRBD2. CDR3 length equals 17 residues. Germline V gene lookup returns CDR1 SGHNT and CDR2 YYREEE (reference sequence). Losses at the gene ends were 3 bases for V and 4 bases for J; bases not matched to a gene: 9. CDR3 DNA: TGTGCCAGCAGCTCCGGGACTAGCGGAGTGCCTTACAATGAGCAGTTCTTC. Its translation: CASSSGTSGVPYNEQFF.

The CDR3 DNA reads as TGTGCCAGCTTTGGGACACTCCAAGAGACCCAGTACTTC. Translation gives CASFGTLQETQYF. The rearrangement links TRBV18 to TRBJ2-5, with a possible D match to TRBD1 (6 bases). The CDR3 runs 13 residues. Between the trimmed V and J ends, which lost 7 bases and 1 base, there was a span of 10 bases. Looked up from germline, CDR1 is KGHSH and CDR2 is LQKENI.

This chain connects TRBV12-5 to TRBJ2-1; the match to TRBD2 covers 8 bases. Germline trimming cut 2 bases from V and 6 bases from J; bases unmatched to any gene: 6. From germline, CDR1 is LGHNT and CDR2 FRNRAP. The CDR3 length is 15 residues. In nucleotides, the CDR3 is TGTGCTAGTGGTTTGAGTGCTAGCGGGTCCAATGAGCAGTTCTTC. It translates to CASGLSASGSNEQFF.

The chain is built from TRBV4-1 and TRBJ2-3; the match to TRBD2 covers 8 bases. Germline-derived CDR1 and CDR2 are MGHRA and YSYEKL. CDR3 length: 16 amino acids. V was clipped by 8 bases and J by 5 bases; unmatched bases: 15. CDR3 bases: TGCGCCAGCTCTACTAGCGGTTCCCTCGATCGAGATACGCAGTATTTT. Amino acids: CASSTSGSLDRDTQYF.

The chain combines TRBV21-1 with TRBJ2-1; the table's TRBD2 call for D was not verified on the DNA. TRBV21-1 is designated a pseudogene. The CDR3 extends over 17 amino acids. CDR3 in amino acids: CASSKRVYIISYNEQFF. CDR3 nucleotides: TGTGCCAGCAGCAAGAGGGTCTATATTATCTCCTACAATGAGCAGTTCTTC.

J is TRBJ2-1 and V is TRBV13, with D perhaps matching TRBD2 (6 bases). CDR1 and CDR2 from the germline V gene are PRHDT and FYEKMQ (reference sequence). The ends were cut back, 0 bases at V and 4 bases at J, with 10 bases in the middle. CDR3 length: 15 amino acids. The CDR3 bases are TGTGCCAGCAGCTTAGGGGGGACTTCATACAATGAGCAGTTCTTC. This encodes CASSLGGTSYNEQFF.

The chain couples TRBV19 to TRBJ2-1; 7 bases are a match to TRBD2. Per the germline V gene, CDR1 is LNHDA and CDR2 is SQIVND (reference sequence). The CDR3 is 14 residues long. Losses at the gene ends were 5 bases for V and 4 bases for J; bases not matched to a gene: 5. The DNA of the CDR3 is TGTGCCAGTAGTTGGGGCGGGAGATACAATGAGCAGTTCTTC. Amino acids: CASSWGGRYNEQFF.

This chain uses TRBV7-2 with TRBJ1-1, with D uncertain. Trimming pared 1 base from V and 0 bases from J, leaving 9 bases between. The CDR3 spans 15 residues. The germline gives CDR1 SGHTA, CDR2 FQGNSA. The CDR3 sequence: CASSLGVQMNTEAFF. CDR3 nucleotide sequence: TGTGCCAGCAGCTTAGGGGTTCAGATGAACACTGAAGCTTTCTTT.

The chain has TRBV4-1 and TRBJ2-3; 9 positions match TRBD2. V dropped 4 bases and J dropped 6; count of bases not matched to a gene: 11. The CDR3 consists of 16 residues. The germline V gene has CDR1 MGHRA and CDR2 YSYEKL. The CDR3 DNA reads TGCGCCAGCAGCCCCCAGCGGGAGGTCGGTAGCGATACGCAGTATTTT. The encoded protein is CASSPQREVGSDTQYF.

The J gene is TRBJ2-1, the V gene TRBV15, with 8 nucleotides matching TRBD2. CDR3 length: 15 residues. Germline trimming cut 0 bases from V and 10 bases from J; bases unmatched to any gene: 8. The germline V gene encodes CDR1 LNHNV and CDR2 YYDKDF (reference sequence). CDR3 sequence reads: CATSRDPAGGLEQFF. CDR3 coding DNA: TGTGCCACCAGCAGAGATCCGGCGGGAGGTCTGGAGCAGTTCTTC.

This sequence joins TRBV10-2 and TRBJ2-5, with 12 bases aligning to TRBD2. V was clipped by 6 bases and J by 2 bases; unmatched bases: 4. Germline values: CDR1 WSHSY, CDR2 SAAADI. The CDR3 covers 15 residues. The CDR3 reads CASRTSGRGQETQYF. The CDR3 DNA reads TGCGCCAGCAGGACTAGCGGGAGAGGTCAAGAGACCCAGTACTTC.

This chain joins TRBV28 and TRBJ1-3; 7 nucleotides agree with TRBD1. Germline lookup yields CDR1 MDHEN and CDR2 SYDVKM. J gave up 2 bases and V 4 bases, and 8 bases lay outside the gene matches. The CDR3 contains 16 residues. The CDR3 loop is CASSYHRGGTGNTIYF. The CDR3, as DNA: TGTGCCAGCAGTTATCACAGGGGAGGGACTGGAAACACCATATATTTT. Based on the CDR3 plus reference TRBV28 and TRBJ1-3, the full variable domain is DVKVTQSSRYLVKRTGEKVFLECVQDMDHENMFWYRQDPGLGLRLIYFSYDVKMKEKGDIPEGYSVSREKKERFSLILESASTNQTSMYLCASSYHRGGTGNTIYFGEGSWLTVV.

The gene calls are TRBV5-1 and TRBJ2-1; possibly TRBD2 for D (5 bases). V lost 0 bases and J lost 1, with 11 bases in between. The germline V gene has CDR1 SGHRS and CDR2 YFSETQ. The CDR3 consists of 16 residues. The chain's CDR3 is CASSLGSTRSYNEQFF. The CDR3 bases are TGCGCCAGCAGCTTGGGATCAACTAGATCCTACAATGAGCAGTTCTTC.

The chain employs TRBV11-2 and TRBJ2-5; D is tentatively TRBD1 or TRBD2 (5 bases each). The DNA end is more similar to TRBJ2-7, so the J call may be wrong. This CDR3 has 14 amino acids. Per the germline V gene, CDR1 is SGHAT and CDR2 is FQNNGV. CDR3 DNA: TGTGCCAGCAGCTTGAGGGGCGGCTCCTACGAGCAGTACTTC. Translating it yields CASSLRGGSYEQYF.

This clone was found once. The chain joins TRBV28 to TRBJ2-5, with D perhaps matching TRBD2 (6 bases). Germline CDR1 and CDR2: MDHEN and SYDVKM. There are 16 residues in the CDR3. With 5 bases removed from V and 4 bases from J, the gap between germline ends came to 20 bases. CDR3 bases: TGTGCCAGCAGTCCTCATCGGGGGTCGGGGCGAGAGACCCAGTACTTC. This translates into CASSPHRGSGRETQYF.

The chain links TRBV10-2 to TRBJ2-2; D possibly corresponds to TRBD2 (6 bases). Trimming removed 5 bases at V and 1 base at J, with 14 bases between. Per germline, CDR1 WSHSY and CDR2 SAAADI. The CDR3 loop spans 16 amino acids. In DNA form, the CDR3 reads TGCGCCAGCAGTTCTCCCGGGACTCTGAACACCGGGGAGCTGTTTTTT. Protein product: CASSSPGTLNTGELFF.

DNA of the CDR3: TGTGCCAGCCCAGGGGGAGGAGTGCAGTTCTTC. Protein product: CASPGGGVQFF. The chain is built from TRBV30 and TRBJ2-1, with D possibly matching TRBD1 (7 bases). V lost 8 bases, J lost 12 bases, and 17 bases lay in between. This CDR3 has 11 residues. In germline, CDR1 is GTSNPN, CDR2 SVGIG (reference sequence).

This rearrangement joins TRBV9 to TRBJ1-2, with D tentatively TRBD1 (6 bases). V lost 0 bases, J lost 8 bases, and 11 bases lay in between. Germline loops: CDR1 SGDLS, CDR2 YYNGEE. This CDR3 spans 13 amino acids. The CDR3 DNA reads as TGTGCCAGCAGCGTAGGGAGCAGGGGAGGCTACACCTTC. Translated: CASSVGSRGGYTF.

This rearrangement joins TRBV30 to TRBJ2-3; D unresolved. CDR3 length: 13 amino acids. Per the germline V gene, CDR1 is GTSNPN and CDR2 is SVGIG (reference sequence). The CDR3 DNA is TGTGCTCACGCGTCCGGGTTGACAGATACGCAGTATTTT. As protein: CAHASGLTDTQYF.

The chain employs TRBV19 and TRBJ2-1; 9 positions match TRBD1. The trim removed 8 bases at V and 5 bases at J, leaving 10 bases unmatched. From germline, CDR1 is LNHDA and CDR2 SQIVND (reference sequence). The CDR3 contains 15 residues. CDR3 bases: TGTGCCAGTTCAACCGGGACAGGGTTCAACAATGAGCAGTTCTTC. This encodes CASSTGTGFNNEQFF.

The rearrangement uses TRBV10-1 and TRBJ2-3; a possible D gene is TRBD2 (5 bases). Germline CDR1 is WNHNN and CDR2 is SYGVQD (reference sequence). CDR3 length: 13 residues. V was trimmed by 10 bases and J by 1 base, leaving 12 bases between them. CDR3: CATSGSGTDTQYF. In DNA, the CDR3 is TGCGCCACGTCGGGGTCTGGCACAGATACGCAGTATTTT.

The chain joins TRBV19 to TRBJ2-6; no clear D gene. The CDR3 loop spans 15 amino acids. Deletions cut 5 bases from V and 2 bases from J, with 10 bases between. Germline CDR1 and CDR2: LNHDA and SQIVND (reference sequence). CDR3 sequence (DNA): TGTGCCAGTAGTGGCAGGTCTACTGGGGCCAACGTCCTGACTTTC. This translates into CASSGRSTGANVLTF.